Each of the 25 T cell receptor beta chains below was sequenced from the same sample in a study of neurological immune-mediated disorders. TCRdb analysed the 5' RACE reads with MiXCR anew, one entry per CDR3 protein. In the table there are approximately 32,000 distinct CDR3 sequences, roughly 7% of which are singletons. The sample was PBMCs. These receptors all stem from a woman between 40 and 50 years old in good health.

Many counts were recorded for this clonotype. The chain has TRBV4-1 and TRBJ1-2; TRBD1 agrees at 8 bases. CDR1 MGHRA and CDR2 YSYEKL come from the germline V gene. The CDR3 totals 16 residues. The V gene end was trimmed by 0 bases and the J gene end by 3 bases; junction bases not matched to a gene: 6. The CDR3 DNA follows: TGCGCCAGCAGCCAAGATATAGACAGGGGACACTATGGCTACACCTTC. Residues: CASSQDIDRGHYGYTF.

This clonotype was recorded many times. The rearrangement uses TRBV18 and TRBJ2-7, with TRBD1 matching over 9 bases. This CDR3 region has 15 residues. Germline CDR1 reads KGHSH; CDR2 reads LQKENI. Trimming at V came to 4 bases and at J to 2 bases, leaving 6 bases not matched to a gene. CDR3 bases: TGTGCCAGCTCACTACCCGGGACAGGGACCTACGAGCAGTACTTC. This encodes CASSLPGTGTYEQYF.

This clonotype was recorded at least ten times. J is TRBJ2-1 and V is TRBV11-2, with D possibly matching TRBD1 (6 bases). This CDR3 comprises 14 residues. Germline CDR1 is SGHAT and CDR2 is FQNNGV. V dropped 1 base and J dropped 5 bases, with 9 bases sitting between them. In DNA, the CDR3 is TGTGCCAGCAGCTTAGGGCAGGGGAACAATGAGCAGTTCTTC. Translating gives CASSLGQGNNEQFF.

The gene calls are TRBV18 and TRBJ1-2; D is possibly TRBD1 (5 bases). Germline CDR1 reads KGHSH; CDR2 reads LQKENI. Deletions cut 0 bases from V and 7 bases from J, with 12 bases between. This CDR3 is 14 amino acids long. CDR3 protein: CASSPPEAGFGYTF. In nucleotides, the CDR3 is TGTGCCAGCTCACCACCGGAGGCAGGGTTTGGCTACACCTTC.

This clonotype appeared many times. This chain uses TRBV12-3 or TRBV12-4 with TRBJ2-3; 15 positions match TRBD2. The junction had 9 bases not matched to a gene; V was cut back by 8 bases and J by 0 bases. The length of the CDR3 is 18 residues. CDR3 sequence: CASALGLAGGRSTDTQYF. The CDR3 DNA reads as TGTGCCAGCGCCCTTGGACTAGCGGGAGGGCGTAGCACAGATACGCAGTATTTT.

There are many counts of this clonotype. The chain is built from TRBV7-9 and TRBJ2-2; 12 bases match TRBD2. The junction had 11 bases not matched to a gene; V was cut back by 5 bases and J by 7 bases. CDR1 SEHNR and CDR2 FQNEAQ come from the germline V gene (reference sequence). This CDR3 contains 17 residues. In DNA, the CDR3 is TGTGCCAGCAGCGTTCGGACTAGCGGGGCTGTGGTCGGGGAGCTGTTTTTT. Translating it yields CASSVRTSGAVVGELFF.

By share, this clonotype ranks as medium-sized. The rearrangement joins TRBV5-1 to TRBJ2-3; 8 bases agree with TRBD2. Germline V gene lookup returns CDR1 SGHRS and CDR2 YFSETQ. Germline trimming cut 4 bases from V and 0 bases from J; bases unmatched to any gene: 4. The CDR3 has 15 residues. CDR3 in amino acids: CASSEPSGSTDTQYF. The DNA of the CDR3 is TGCGCCAGCAGCGAACCTAGCGGGAGCACAGATACGCAGTATTTT.

Ten or more counts support this clonotype. The chain couples TRBV5-6 to TRBJ1-2; 9 bases are shared with TRBD1. The V gene's germline CDR1 is SGHDT and CDR2 YYEEEE. The CDR3 has 14 amino acids. Trimming removed 0 bases from V and 6 bases from J; junction bases left unmatched: 3. The CDR3 DNA reads TGTGCCAGCAGCTTGGAGGGACAGGGCCATGGCTACACCTTC. Translated, it gives CASSLEGQGHGYTF.

Judged by abundance, this clonotype is large. This chain connects TRBV5-5 to TRBJ2-2; D perhaps matches TRBD1 (6 bases). Germline CDR1 and CDR2: SGHKS and YYEKEE (reference sequence). CDR3 length equals 17 residues. The V and J ends lost 2 bases and 4 bases respectively, with 18 bases between them. The CDR3 sequence is CASSFYLPGASTGELFF. Written as DNA, the CDR3 is TGTGCCAGCAGCTTTTACCTCCCAGGGGCGAGCACCGGGGAGCTGTTTTTT. Full variable domain (missing parts from reference TRBV5-5 and TRBJ2-2): DAGVTQSPTHLIKTRGQQVTLRCSPISGHKSVSWYQQVLGQGPQFIFQYYEKEERGRGNFPDRFSARQFPNYSSELNVNALLLGDSALYLCASSFYLPGASTGELFFGEGSRLTVL.

Many counts were recorded for this clonotype. The J gene is TRBJ2-1, the V gene TRBV29-1, with 10 bases fitting TRBD1. J lost 6 bases, V lost 3 bases, and 2 bases had no gene match. CDR3 length equals 13 residues. The V gene's germline CDR1 is SQVTM and CDR2 ANQGSEA. The CDR3 loop is CSVEDRGGNEQFF. For the CDR3, the DNA is TGCAGCGTTGAGGACAGGGGGGGCAATGAGCAGTTCTTC.

This clonotype appeared many times. The V call is TRBV10-3, the J call TRBJ1-2, with 10 bases fitting TRBD1. This CDR3 region has 14 residues. CDR1 and CDR2 (germline): ENHRY, SYGVKD. After removal of 5 bases from V and 6 bases from J, the junction contained 6 bases not matched to a gene. Here the CDR3 DNA reads TGTGCCATCAGTATGACAGGGGGCTCCGATGGCTACACCTTC. Translation gives CAISMTGGSDGYTF.

This clonotype was picked up many times. V usage is TRBV28 and J usage is TRBJ2-3, with D tentatively TRBD1 (5 bases). Trimming pared 6 bases from V and 5 bases from J, leaving 21 bases between. The CDR3 is made up of 16 amino acids. Germline loops: CDR1 MDHEN, CDR2 SYDVKM. The CDR3, as DNA: TGTGCCAGCAGGCCAGGGTTATCCGGGCAGAGAGATACGCAGTATTTT. Its translation: CASRPGLSGQRDTQYF.

This clonotype was picked up many times. The chain recombines TRBV15 with TRBJ2-1, with 8 bases identical to TRBD2. This CDR3 spans 15 amino acids. The germline V gene encodes CDR1 LNHNV and CDR2 YYDKDF (reference sequence). Trimming removed 10 bases from V and 3 bases from J; junction bases left unmatched: 11. The CDR3 loop is CAIVFCGRFYNEQFF. DNA for the CDR3: TGTGCCATAGTCTTTTGCGGGAGGTTCTACAATGAGCAGTTCTTC.

This clonotype has ten or more counts. The V and J genes are TRBV21-1 and TRBJ2-7. TRBV21-1 is a listed pseudogene. The CDR3 runs to 11 residues. The CDR3 sequence is CASSNGFWPYV. The CDR3 nucleotides are TGTGCCAGCAGCAACGGGTTCTGGCCGTACGTC.

This clonotype showed up many times. CDR3 in amino acids: CASSYQRLAGAYEQYF. CDR3 coding DNA: TGTGCCAGCTCCTACCAGAGACTAGCGGGAGCCTACGAGCAGTACTTC. V usage is TRBV27 and J usage is TRBJ2-7, with 12 bases that match TRBD2. V trimming: 8 bases; J trimming: 2 bases; junction bases outside the gene matches: 10. The CDR3 is made up of 16 amino acids. Germline lookup yields CDR1 MNHEY and CDR2 SMNVEV (reference sequence).

This clonotype occurred many times. The chain has TRBV20-1 and TRBJ1-2; D is perhaps TRBD1 (6 bases). Trimming cost V 1 base and J 6 bases, with 12 bases left between them. The CDR3 covers 13 residues. Germline V gene sequence: CDR1 DFQATT, CDR2 SNEGSKA (reference sequence). The CDR3 is CSARGGAGDGYTF. The DNA of the CDR3 is TGCAGTGCTAGAGGCGGGGCAGGGGATGGCTACACCTTC.

This clonotype was seen at least ten times. V and J are TRBV20-1 and TRBJ1-1; D ambiguous. The CDR3 has 12 amino acids. Germline loops: CDR1 DFQATT, CDR2 SNEGSKA (reference sequence). The ends were cut back, 0 bases at V and 3 bases at J, with 5 bases in the middle. This CDR3 reads CSARERDTEAFF. The CDR3 nucleotides are TGCAGTGCTAGAGAGAGGGACACTGAAGCTTTCTTT.

The table lists this clonotype with many counts. The J gene is TRBJ2-5, the V gene TRBV15, with TRBD2 matching over 10 bases. This CDR3 comprises 15 residues. V trimming: 0 bases; J trimming: 5 bases; junction bases outside the gene matches: 3. From germline, CDR1 is LNHNV and CDR2 YYDKDF (reference sequence). CDR3 amino acids: CATSRELAGKETQYF. CDR3 DNA sequence: TGTGCCACCAGCAGAGAACTAGCGGGGAAGGAGACCCAGTACTTC.

This clonotype has a count of ten or more. This chain uses TRBV20-1 with TRBJ2-7, with TRBD2 identical over 9 bases. Trimming cost V 0 bases and J 7 bases; bases outside gene matches: 10. Germline values: CDR1 DFQATT, CDR2 SNEGSKA (reference sequence). The CDR3 has 15 amino acids. CDR3 protein: CSARETSGPFWEQYF. CDR3 DNA sequence: TGCAGTGCTAGAGAAACTAGCGGGCCTTTTTGGGAGCAGTACTTC.

The J gene is TRBJ1-5, the V gene TRBV6-6, with D possibly TRBD1 on 5 matching bases. V lost 6 bases to trimming and J lost 6 bases, with 12 bases between them. The CDR3 runs 13 residues. The germline V gene encodes CDR1 MNHNY and CDR2 SVGAGI (reference sequence). CDR3 in amino acids: CASSTTGVQPQHF. The CDR3 DNA sequence: TGTGCCAGCAGCACAACGGGGGTTCAGCCCCAGCATTTT.

At least ten counts were recorded for this clonotype. The chain recombines TRBV7-9 with TRBJ2-2; D not resolved. V dropped 1 base and J dropped 5 bases, with 8 bases sitting between them. The CDR3 contains 14 residues. Looked up from germline, CDR1 is SEHNR and CDR2 is FQNEAQ (reference sequence). DNA for the CDR3: TGTGCCAGCAGCTTAGTCCAGGTGACCGGGGAGCTGTTTTTT. This translates into CASSLVQVTGELFF. Looking up the rest from reference TRBV7-9 and TRBJ2-2 gives the full variable domain: DTGVSQNPRHKITKRGQNVTFRCDPISEHNRLYWYRQTLGQGPEFLTYFQNEAQLEKSRLLSDRFSAERPKGSFSTLEIQRTEQGDSAMYLCASSLVQVTGELFFGEGSRLTVL.

The sample holds many counts of this clonotype. The chain links TRBV20-1 to TRBJ2-2; D is ambiguous. The germline V gene encodes CDR1 DFQATT and CDR2 SNEGSKA (reference sequence). The germline V and J ends were trimmed by 3 bases and 7 bases, with 6 bases remaining between them. CDR3 length: 11 residues. The CDR3 here is CSARGIGELFF. The CDR3 nucleotides are TGCAGTGCTAGGGGGATCGGGGAGCTGTTTTTT.

Many counts were recorded for this clonotype. This chain uses TRBV5-1 with TRBJ2-5; 9 bases agree with TRBD1. CDR1 is SGHRS, CDR2 YFSETQ, per germline. This CDR3 contains 17 residues. The J segment lost 5 bases and the V segment lost 4 bases, leaving 15 bases of the junction unmatched. The CDR3 sequence: CASSPWPATGGGETQYF. DNA for the CDR3: TGCGCCAGCAGCCCGTGGCCAGCTACAGGGGGCGGCGAGACCCAGTACTTC.

This clonotype was picked up many times. This rearrangement joins TRBV6-5 to TRBJ2-2; TRBD1 matches at 8 bases. The CDR3 has 18 residues. Per germline, CDR1 MNHEY and CDR2 SVGAGI. V shed 0 bases and J 8 bases; nucleotides not matched to a gene: 14. CDR3 sequence (DNA): TGTGCCAGCAGTTACTCTCGAAGTAGGACAGGGTTATCAGGGGAGCTGTTTTTT. It specifies CASSYSRSRTGLSGELFF.

This clonotype was picked up many times. The genes are TRBV5-5 and TRBJ2-1; D unresolved. Germline V gene data show CDR1 as SGHKS and CDR2 as YYEKEE (reference sequence). The CDR3 runs 14 residues. V was trimmed by 2 bases and J by 0 bases, leaving 6 bases between them. CDR3 DNA: TGTGCCAGCAGCTTCCCGAGCTCCTACAATGAGCAGTTCTTC. Its translation: CASSFPSSYNEQFF.